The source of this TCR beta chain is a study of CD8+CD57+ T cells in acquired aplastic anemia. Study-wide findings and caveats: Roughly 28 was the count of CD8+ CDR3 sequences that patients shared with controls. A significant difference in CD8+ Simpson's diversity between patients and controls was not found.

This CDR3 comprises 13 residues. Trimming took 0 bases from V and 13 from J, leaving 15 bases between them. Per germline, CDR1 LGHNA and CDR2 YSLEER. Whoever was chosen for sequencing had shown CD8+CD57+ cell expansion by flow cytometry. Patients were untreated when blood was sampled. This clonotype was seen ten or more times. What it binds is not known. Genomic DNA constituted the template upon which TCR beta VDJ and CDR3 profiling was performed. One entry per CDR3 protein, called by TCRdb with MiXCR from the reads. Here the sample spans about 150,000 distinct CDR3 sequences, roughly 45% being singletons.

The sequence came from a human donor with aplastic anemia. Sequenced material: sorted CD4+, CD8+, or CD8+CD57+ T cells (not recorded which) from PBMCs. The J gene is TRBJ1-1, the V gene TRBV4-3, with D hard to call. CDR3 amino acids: CASSQDRESWVFF. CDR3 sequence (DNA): TGCGCCAGCAGCCAAGATCGGGAGAGTTGGGTTTTCTTT.